This T cell receptor (beta chain) was identified in a study of response to subunit inactivated influenza vaccine. The study's findings and limits: The authors suggested that few new T cells are recruited per seasonal influenza vaccination.

TCRdb re-analysed the RT-PCR reads in MiXCR, keeping a single row per CDR3 protein. Of some 180,000 distinct CDR3 sequences in the sample, around 8.8% were seen once. There are a few counts of this clonotype. Its antigen is currently unknown. The CDR3 length is 15 residues. Trimming took off 5 bases at V and 5 bases at J, with 16 bases between the two ends. The germline gives CDR1 MDHEN, CDR2 SYDVKM. This sequence was found in a man aged 50 to 60 who received an inactivated influenza vaccine. V and J are TRBV28 and TRBJ1-5; D may be TRBD1 (5 bases). This specimen was non-naive T cells sorted from PBMCs, taken on the day of vaccination. CDR3 nucleotides: TGTGCCAGCAGTCGCGCAGGGAATCGGGATCAGCCCCAGCATTTT. Its translation: CASSRAGNRDQPQHF. Full variable domain (rest looked up from reference TRBV28 and TRBJ1-5): DVKVTQSSRYLVKRTGEKVFLECVQDMDHENMFWYRQDPGLGLRLIYFSYDVKMKEKGDIPEGYSVSREKKERFSLILESASTNQTSMYLCASSRAGNRDQPQHFGDGTRLSIL.